Below, one T cell receptor beta chain is given with its context. The V end lost 4 bases, the J end lost 1 base, and 6 bases lay between the germline ends. Germline V lookup: CDR1 SGDLS, CDR2 YYNGEE. The CDR3 sequence is 14 residues long. Documented time point: naive CD8 control sorted from an acute-time-point sample. These data come from a study of CD8 T cells in acute hepatitis C reinfection. The assay was immunoSEQ multiplex PCR, and TCRdb's table has in-frame clones only and misses some. The table shows tens of thousands of clones, with about 86% occurring only once. The sequenced sample consisted of naive CD8+ T cells from PBMCs. The chain employs TRBV9 and TRBJ2-6; TRBD1 might be the D (5 bases). This receptor was taken from a man aged 30 to 45 with chronic hepatitis C. The CDR3 nucleotides read TGTGCCAGCAGCCCAGGGTCTGGGGCCAACGTCCTGACTTTC. It encodes CASSPGSGANVLTF.